This T cell receptor (beta chain) emerged from a study of cytomegalovirus exposure and HLA in healthy donors (dated 2017 in TCRdb). About the investigation overall: An earlier analysis of 587 of the donors reported 276 Gb of sequence data and roughly 120 million unique TCR beta sequences obtained from some 170 million T cells. The study aimed to test whether cataloging public T cell receptors could reveal signatures of past pathogen exposure. Using immunosequencing, the study profiled T cell repertoires from around 670 subjects and related those repertoires to cytomegalovirus serostatus. A later genetic analysis took genome-wide SNP genotypes for about three fifths of the roughly 700 donors and used that subset as a discovery cohort. To decide whether each TCR beta V gene segment behaved as functional or pseudogenic, an earlier analysis of approximately 620 of the donors relied on high-throughput TCR beta sequencing. HLA typing included class I and class II loci at four-digit resolution. Among the roughly 380 genotyped donors, under 90% belonged to the genetic ancestry cluster associated with self-reported Caucasian donors. The number of donors typed differed by locus, with about 629-630 for A, B, C, DRB1 and DQB1, over 500 for DQA1, nearly 610 for DPA1, and roughly 450 for DPB1. Across 398 genotyped donors of the cohort, an average of about 240,000 unique TCR beta nucleotide sequences per donor were sequenced, and roughly 20% of those sequences were non-productive. The study combined high-throughput TCR immunosequencing, statistical association of individual TCRs with disease status, and machine learning to predict cytomegalovirus infection status. An early release covering 500 to 750 HLA-typed donors comprised approximately 300 gigabases of sequencing data and some 79 million unique TCR sequences. Rather than using new phenotypic data, the later analysis identified candidate immune exposures from TCR beta sequences and from how often those sequences occurred across donors. A later analysis re-examined previously published TCR beta repertoires from several hundred donors and added high-resolution HLA genotyping to investigate patterns of TCR occurrence. Roughly 5 DR-DQ haplotypes were treated as single units for association and clustering because of strong linkage in the cohort. Every repertoire in the discovery cohort had been generated on one and the same sequencing platform. Alongside the repertoire data, information on donor age, sex, ethnicity and CMV serostatus was compiled. Besides the first cohort of hundreds of subjects, a separate validation cohort made up of 120 or so different subjects was used. Here is what the overall study found, with its caveats: In vitro tests confirmed that a few of the cytomegalovirus-associated TCR beta chains recognize cytomegalovirus antigens. Correlated functional status among segregating V segments might be attributable to linkage disequilibrium, but an unknown experimental factor could not be ruled out. A later genetic analysis associated a missense DCLRE1C variant with V-gene and J-gene trimming of TCR beta chains, and an independent cohort replicated the association. A further reported finding was that TCR beta sequences accurately predicted the HLA-A and HLA-B alleles for most subjects in the first cohort. Most TCR sequences were seen in very few donors, while some public TCRs were found in many individuals. In a later genetic analysis, fewer N-insertions in productive TCRs were reported among donors in an Asian-associated ancestry cluster than the roughly 670-donor mean. The classifier was reported to diagnose cytomegalovirus status with high specificity and sensitivity in both the original cohort and the validation cohort. In a later analysis, most CMV-associated TCR beta chains were found to appear HLA-restricted, with HLA associations seemingly driven largely by CMV exposure. In a later analysis, several top co-occurrence clusters were reported to appear linked to parvovirus B19, influenza, CMV and Epstein-Barr virus. Roughly uniform sequencing depth across donors was assumed in presence/absence analyses, although this assumption may not hold. The authors suggested that the approach could potentially be generalized to other disease states and immunological phenotypes. CMV serostatus was the only immune exposure information available for the cohort. The sequencing pipeline was judged likely to have produced a cluster of highly shared sequence variants as a technical artifact. In a later analysis, the rate of TCR association differed among HLA loci, with DRB1 alleles having the most associated TCRs and HLA-C alleles having the fewest. Because the 87-base-pair reads could not distinguish some IMGT-functional V segments, including TRBV6-2 and TRBV6-3, those segments were excluded. At a false discovery rate of 0.05, a later analysis linked around 15,000 TCR beta sequences to specific HLA alleles. Because some donors lacked HLA typing at each locus, the association tests relied only on the typed subset. When HLA alleles, especially DR and DQ, strongly co-occurred, TCR associations were difficult to assign to individual alleles. In a later analysis, HLA-associated TCR beta chains were found to be more clonally expanded and to have lower generation probabilities than equally common non-associated chains. Because counts were too low, roughly 18 rarely observed V segments, including chromosome 9 orphons, were left out of the earlier analysis of approximately 580 of the donors. This cohort had only TCR beta chains sequenced, and the lack of alpha or paired-chain data limited which features could be detected. A total of 150 or so TCR beta chains were listed by the study as associated with cytomegalovirus. Broadly in line with IMGT annotations, most TCR beta V segments showed up in productive rearrangements about 90% or about 30% of the time in an earlier analysis of 450 to 750 of the donors.

As concerns this clone: This clone's antigen is unknown. One base away there is no much larger clone; base qualities are not given.

As encoded in the germline V gene, CDR1 is SGDLS while CDR2 is YYNGEE. The CDR3 contains 14 residues, cysteine and phenylalanine counted. The only DNA kept is the CDR3, 42 bases in frame from the first base. Germline trimming amounts to 3 bases on V and 8 bases on J, with 10 as the count of junction bases outside the gene matches. Library construction relied on the immunoSEQ multiplex PCR assay. The multiplex PCR relied on a mix of 60 forward primers for TCR Vbeta segments and 13 reverse primers for TCR Jbeta segments. A multiplex PCR assay on genomic DNA amplified the CDR3 region of rearranged TCR beta genes. The Illumina HiSeq System was used to sequence the amplified TCR beta libraries as 87-base-pair reads. In the authors' own workflow: In a later analysis, tens of millions of unique TCR beta chains were counted across the roughly 670 repertoires, and roughly 11 million of these chains were shared by at least two donors. Raw reads were error-corrected and collapsed into unique sequences with a nearest-neighbor algorithm that merged closely related sequences to remove PCR and sequencing errors. To assign V, D and J gene segments, CDR3 sequences were aligned to IMGT reference sequences. For a sequence to be retained, a match of at least six nucleotides was required to both a V gene segment and a J gene segment. A rearrangement was called productive if the CDR3 had no stop codons and remained in frame with V and J, and every other rearrangement was called non-productive. CDR3 was defined by IMGT convention, running from the second conserved V-encoded cysteine to the conserved J-encoded phenylalanine. The earlier analysis of approximately 500 of the donors excluded sequences that lacked an unambiguous match to a single V gene segment. In an earlier analysis of almost 600 of the donors, a V segment was called functional when productive rearrangements were above 56.7%, and segregating when the standard deviation between donors exceeded 5%. A statistical classification framework was built to diagnose cytomegalovirus status from the catalog of TCR beta chain sequences. In a later analysis, V and J genes were assigned by comparing TCR nucleotide sequences against IMGT/GENE-DB human TR gene sequences. In a later analysis, CDR3 sequences and most-parsimonious VDJ recombination scenarios were assigned using the TCRdist pipeline. A later analysis defined each TCR beta chain by its CDR3 amino acid sequence plus V-gene family, and excluded reads lacking a unique V-gene family. To address suspected cross-contamination and a sequencing artifact, a later analysis removed over 500 highly shared, low-generation-probability nucleotide sequences. For each public chain, a later analysis derived a clonal expansion index from normalized ranks of inferred template counts within each repertoire. A later analysis computed generation probabilities with a VDJ recombination model fitted to out-of-frame rearrangements, and checked the results against IGoR. In a later analysis, TCR-TCR, TCR-HLA and TCR-CMV co-occurrence was scored with hypergeometric tests, and a repertoire-size bias correction was applied to TCR pairs. False discovery rates were estimated in a later analysis by permuting HLA or CMV assignments 20 times. In a later analysis, co-occurring TCRs were grouped with DBSCAN, and TCRdist sequence similarity was added when clustering was performed within HLA-allele-positive subsets. Repertoires with fewer than 30,000 or more than 120,000 public chains were left out of co-occurrence clustering, as were about five repertoires with anomalous nucleotide sharing. Not all clones reach the TCRdb copy of this immuneACCESS table, which keeps in-frame sequences only. Checked studies attribute under half of the gap to unresolved V genes and leave the rest unexplained. V, J and clone size were drawn from that table, and D and trimming were deduced from the DNA. The sample table holds 100,000 to 150,000 clones, of which approximately 82% were seen once. The top ten hold 20% of the sample.

In total, 500 to 700 healthy bone marrow donors made up the cohort. All cohort members were sampled while nominally healthy, although unrecorded immune exposures were likely present. The donor was CMV seropositive and belonged to the group of a few hundred seropositive cohort members. A peripheral blood sample was provided by each donor, and peripheral blood mononuclear cells were used for TCR beta sequencing. The Qiagen DNeasy Blood Extraction Kit was used to extract genomic DNA from the blood cell samples. The clonotype was recovered from a man younger than 30 in good health and CMV-seropositive. The chain is encoded by TRBV9 joined to TRBJ1-2; 7 of the junction bases match TRBD1. The sample was PBMCs. The CDR3 protein: CASSGLQGMEGYTF. The nucleotide sequence is given as TGTGCCAGCAGCGGCTTACAGGGGATGGAGGGCTACACCTTC.